The 3 T cell receptor beta chains reported below all come from one sample, sequenced in a study of blood T cell repertoires in COVID-19. Measured with immunoSEQ multiplex PCR; TCRdb has only the in-frame clones, and not every one. The table has over 200,000 clones, about 83% seen once. The sequencing sample was made of peripheral blood. The receptors here all came from a woman aged 45-65 years with active or convalescent COVID-19.

The chain has TRBV2 and TRBJ1-1; no reliable D call. Germline values: CDR1 SNHLY, CDR2 FYNNEI. The V gene lost 7 bases and the J gene lost 5 bases, with 14 bases spanning the gap. This CDR3 spans 13 amino acids. The CDR3 DNA sequence: TGTGCCAGCACGGTCGAGGGCAGGACTGAAGCTTTCTTT. Its translation: CASTVEGRTEAFF.

In regard to this clone: Relative to the germline gene, one junction end is altered; a read error may explain this. The genes are TRBV7-3 and TRBJ2-5; 7 bases fit TRBD2. CDR1 SGHTA and CDR2 FQGTGA come from the germline V gene. The length of the CDR3 is 15 residues. CDR3 bases: TGTACCAGCAGCCCTTCTAGCGGCGGAGAAGAGACCCAGTACTTC. It is translated as CTSSPSSGGEETQYF.

The rearrangement uses TRBV28 and TRBJ2-7, with D perhaps TRBD2 (7 bases). This CDR3 is 15 amino acids long. Germline V CDR1 and CDR2: MDHEN, SYDVKM. V was shortened by 5 bases and J by 4 bases, with 18 bases between the two germline ends. CDR3 DNA sequence: TGTGCCAGCAGTCCCCGAGGGGGGGGCGGTTACGAGCAGTACTTC. Its protein is CASSPRGGGGYEQYF.